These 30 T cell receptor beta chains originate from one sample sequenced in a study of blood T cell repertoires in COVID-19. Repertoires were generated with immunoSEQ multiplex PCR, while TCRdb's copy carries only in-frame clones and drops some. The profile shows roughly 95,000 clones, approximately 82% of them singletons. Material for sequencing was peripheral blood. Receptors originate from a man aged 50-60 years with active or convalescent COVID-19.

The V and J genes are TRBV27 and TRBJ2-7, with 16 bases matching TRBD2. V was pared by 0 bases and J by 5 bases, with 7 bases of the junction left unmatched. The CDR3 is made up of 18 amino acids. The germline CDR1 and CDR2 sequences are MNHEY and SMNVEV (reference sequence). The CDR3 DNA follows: TGTGCCAGCAGTTTATCGGGGACTAGCGGGGGGGCCTACCACGAGCAGTACTTC. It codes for CASSLSGTSGGAYHEQYF.

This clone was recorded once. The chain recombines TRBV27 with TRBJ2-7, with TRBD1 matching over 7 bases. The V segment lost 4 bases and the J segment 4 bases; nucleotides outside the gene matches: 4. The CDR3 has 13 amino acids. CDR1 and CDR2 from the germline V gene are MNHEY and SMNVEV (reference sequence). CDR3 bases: TGTGCCAGCAGTTCTACAGGGGAATACGAGCAGTACTTC. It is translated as CASSSTGEYEQYF.

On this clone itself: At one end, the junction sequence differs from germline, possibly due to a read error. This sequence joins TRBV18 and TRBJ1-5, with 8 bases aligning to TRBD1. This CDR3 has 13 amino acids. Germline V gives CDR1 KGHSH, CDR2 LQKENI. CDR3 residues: CATSGQGDQPQHF. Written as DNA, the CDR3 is TGTGCCACCTCAGGACAGGGCGATCAGCCCCAGCATTTT.

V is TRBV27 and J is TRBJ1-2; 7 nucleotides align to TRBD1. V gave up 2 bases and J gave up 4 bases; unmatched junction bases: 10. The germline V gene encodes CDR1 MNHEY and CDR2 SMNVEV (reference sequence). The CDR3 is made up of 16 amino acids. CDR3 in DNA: TGTGCCAGCAGTTTAGGGCGGGACAGAACCCTCTATGGCTACACCTTC. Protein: CASSLGRDRTLYGYTF.

In DNA, the CDR3 is TGTGCCAGCGGAAGACAGTACCTTCGCTATGGCTACACCTTC. Translation: CASGRQYLRYGYTF. This chain connects TRBV6-5 to TRBJ1-2, with a possible D match to TRBD1 (5 bases). V lost 8 bases and J 4 bases, leaving 17 bases between the germline ends. Germline CDR1 MNHEY, CDR2 SVGAGI. The CDR3 length is 14 residues.

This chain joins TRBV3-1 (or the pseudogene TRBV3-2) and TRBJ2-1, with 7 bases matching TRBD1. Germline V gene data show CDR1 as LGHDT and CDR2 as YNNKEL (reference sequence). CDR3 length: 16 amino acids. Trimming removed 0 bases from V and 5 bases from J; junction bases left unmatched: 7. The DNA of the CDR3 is TGTGCCAGCAGCCAAGAGGGGGTCGACAGGGACAATGAGCAGTTCTTC. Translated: CASSQEGVDRDNEQFF.

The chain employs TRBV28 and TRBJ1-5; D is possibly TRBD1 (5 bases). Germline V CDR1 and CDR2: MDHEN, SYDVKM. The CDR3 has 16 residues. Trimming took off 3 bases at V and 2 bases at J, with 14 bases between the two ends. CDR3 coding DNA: TGTGCCAGCAGTTTGGCAGGGACTTTACGCAATCAGCCCCAGCATTTT. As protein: CASSLAGTLRNQPQHF.

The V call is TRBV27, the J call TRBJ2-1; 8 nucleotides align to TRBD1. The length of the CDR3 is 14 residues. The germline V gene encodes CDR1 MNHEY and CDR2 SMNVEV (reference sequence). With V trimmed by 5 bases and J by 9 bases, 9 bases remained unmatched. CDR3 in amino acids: CASSPQDRVSEQFF. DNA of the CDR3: TGTGCCAGCAGTCCCCAGGACAGGGTTAGTGAGCAGTTCTTC.

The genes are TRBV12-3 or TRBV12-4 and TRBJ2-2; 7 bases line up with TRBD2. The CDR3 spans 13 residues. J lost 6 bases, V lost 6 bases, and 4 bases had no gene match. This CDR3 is CASSRSGAGELFF. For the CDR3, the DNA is TGTGCCAGCAGCCGGAGCGGGGCCGGGGAGCTGTTTTTT.

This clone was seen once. DNA for the CDR3: TGTGCCAGCAGCCAGGCGACTAGCGGGCAGACCCAGTACTTC. This gives the protein CASSQATSGQTQYF. This chain links TRBV3-1 (or the pseudogene TRBV3-2) with TRBJ2-5, with TRBD2 identical over 10 bases. V shed 3 bases and J 6 bases; nucleotides not matched to a gene: 4. Per the germline V gene, CDR1 is LGHDT and CDR2 is YNNKEL (reference sequence). This CDR3 contains 14 residues.

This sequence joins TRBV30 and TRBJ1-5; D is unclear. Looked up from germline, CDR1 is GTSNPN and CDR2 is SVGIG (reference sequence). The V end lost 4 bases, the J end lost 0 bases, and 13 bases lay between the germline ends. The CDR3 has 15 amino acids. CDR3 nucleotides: TGTGCCTGGAACCCGGGGAGTTATAGCAATCAGCCCCAGCATTTT. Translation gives CAWNPGSYSNQPQHF.

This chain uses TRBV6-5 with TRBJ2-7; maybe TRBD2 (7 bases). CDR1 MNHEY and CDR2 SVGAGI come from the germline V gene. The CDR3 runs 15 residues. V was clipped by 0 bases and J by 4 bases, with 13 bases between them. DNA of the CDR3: TGTGCCAGCAGTTACTCGAGGGGGAGGGGTTACGAGCAGTACTTC. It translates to CASSYSRGRGYEQYF.

The CDR3 DNA sequence: TGTGCCAGCAGCCCGGGACATCAACCTTTCTCCTATAATTCACCCCTCCACTTT. Amino acids: CASSPGHQPFSYNSPLHF. This chain uses TRBV6-2 or TRBV6-3 with TRBJ1-6; a possible D gene is TRBD1 (6 bases). Trimming took off 6 bases at V and 0 bases at J, with 18 bases between the two ends. The CDR3 runs to 18 residues. Looked up from germline, CDR1 is MNHEY and CDR2 is SVGEGT.

In DNA form, the CDR3 reads TGTGCCAGCAGCTTAGGGCTAGCGGGGGGCACAGATACGCAGTATTTT. It specifies CASSLGLAGGTDTQYF. The J gene is TRBJ2-3, the V gene TRBV11-2; 10 bases match TRBD2. The V gene end was trimmed by 1 base and the J gene end by 1 base; junction bases not matched to a gene: 2. The CDR3 has 16 residues. The germline gives CDR1 SGHAT, CDR2 FQNNGV.

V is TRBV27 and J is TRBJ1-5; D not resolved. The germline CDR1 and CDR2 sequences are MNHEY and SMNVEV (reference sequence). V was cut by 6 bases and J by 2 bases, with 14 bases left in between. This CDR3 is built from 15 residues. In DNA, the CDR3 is TGTGCCAGCAGCCGAACAAGTTTCGGCAATCAGCCCCAGCATTTT. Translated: CASSRTSFGNQPQHF.

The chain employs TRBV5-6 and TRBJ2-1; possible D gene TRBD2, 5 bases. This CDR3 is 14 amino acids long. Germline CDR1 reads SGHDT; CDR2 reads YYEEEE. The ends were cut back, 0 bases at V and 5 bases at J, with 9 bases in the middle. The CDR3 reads CASSLVWGDNEQFF. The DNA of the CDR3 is TGTGCCAGCAGCTTGGTCTGGGGAGACAATGAGCAGTTCTTC.

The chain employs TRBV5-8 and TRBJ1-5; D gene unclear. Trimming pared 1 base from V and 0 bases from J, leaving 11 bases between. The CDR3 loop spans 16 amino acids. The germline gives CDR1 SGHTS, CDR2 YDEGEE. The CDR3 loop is CASSLLVTYSNQPQHF. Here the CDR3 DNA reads TGTGCCAGCAGCTTGTTGGTCACTTATAGCAATCAGCCCCAGCATTTT.

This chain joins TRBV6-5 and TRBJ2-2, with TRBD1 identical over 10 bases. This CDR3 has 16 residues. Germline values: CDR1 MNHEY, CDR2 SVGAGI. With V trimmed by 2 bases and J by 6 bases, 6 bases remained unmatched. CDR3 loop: CASSYLRDRGPGELFF. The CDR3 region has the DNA TGTGCCAGCAGTTACCTCCGGGACAGGGGACCCGGGGAGCTGTTTTTT.

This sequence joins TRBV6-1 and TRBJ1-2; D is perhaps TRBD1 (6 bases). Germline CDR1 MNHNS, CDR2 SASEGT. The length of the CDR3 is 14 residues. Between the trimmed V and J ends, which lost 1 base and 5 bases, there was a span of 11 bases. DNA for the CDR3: TGTGCCAGCAGTGAAGGGACAGTACAGTATGGCTACACCTTC. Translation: CASSEGTVQYGYTF.

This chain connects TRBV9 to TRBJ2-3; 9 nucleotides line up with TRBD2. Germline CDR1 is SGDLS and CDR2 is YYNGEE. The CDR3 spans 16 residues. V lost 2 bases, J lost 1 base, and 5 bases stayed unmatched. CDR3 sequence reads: CASSVRGGGGTDTQYF. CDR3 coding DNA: TGTGCCAGCAGCGTGAGGGGCGGGGGGGGCACAGATACGCAGTATTTT.

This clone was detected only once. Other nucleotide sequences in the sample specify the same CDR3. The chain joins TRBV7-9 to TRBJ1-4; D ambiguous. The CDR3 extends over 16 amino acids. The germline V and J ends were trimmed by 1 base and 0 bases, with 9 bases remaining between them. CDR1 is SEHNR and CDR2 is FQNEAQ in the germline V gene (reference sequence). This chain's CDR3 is CASSLVSGTTNEKLFF. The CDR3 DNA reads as TGTGCCAGCAGCTTAGTATCTGGCACAACTAATGAAAAACTGTTTTTT.

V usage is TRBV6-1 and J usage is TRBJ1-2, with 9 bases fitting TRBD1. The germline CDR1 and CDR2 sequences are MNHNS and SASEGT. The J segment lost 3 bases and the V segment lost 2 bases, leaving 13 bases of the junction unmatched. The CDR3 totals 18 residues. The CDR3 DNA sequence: TGTGCCAGCAGTGAAAGGGCCCGAGGGACAGGGTTTCACTATGGCTACACCTTC. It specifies CASSERARGTGFHYGYTF.

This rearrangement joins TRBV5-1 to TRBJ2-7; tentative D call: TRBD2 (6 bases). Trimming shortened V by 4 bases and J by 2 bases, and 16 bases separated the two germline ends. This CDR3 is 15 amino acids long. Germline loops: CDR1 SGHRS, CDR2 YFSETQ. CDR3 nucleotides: TGCGCCAGCAGCCGCGGGACGGAACCTACCTACGAGCAGTACGTC. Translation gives CASSRGTEPTYEQYV.

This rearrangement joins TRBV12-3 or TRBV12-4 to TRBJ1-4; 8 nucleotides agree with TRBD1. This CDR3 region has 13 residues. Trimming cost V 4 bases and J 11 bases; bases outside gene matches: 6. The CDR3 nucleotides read TGTGCCAGCAGTTCGGGGACAGGCAGGAAACTGTTTTTT. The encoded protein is CASSSGTGRKLFF.

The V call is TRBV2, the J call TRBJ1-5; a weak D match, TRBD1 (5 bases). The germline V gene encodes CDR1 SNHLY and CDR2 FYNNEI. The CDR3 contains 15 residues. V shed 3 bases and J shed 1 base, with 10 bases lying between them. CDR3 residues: CASSEKYRSNQPQHF. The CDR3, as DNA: TGTGCCAGCAGTGAGAAGTACAGGAGCAATCAGCCCCAGCATTTT.

For the CDR3, the DNA is TGTGCCACCATGCCGGTTGACCAAGAGACCCAGTACTTC. It specifies CATMPVDQETQYF. V usage is TRBV24-1 and J usage is TRBJ2-5; D gene uncertain. V was clipped by 8 bases and J by 0 bases, with 9 bases between them. The germline CDR1 and CDR2 sequences are KGHDR and SFDVKD. The CDR3 consists of 13 residues.

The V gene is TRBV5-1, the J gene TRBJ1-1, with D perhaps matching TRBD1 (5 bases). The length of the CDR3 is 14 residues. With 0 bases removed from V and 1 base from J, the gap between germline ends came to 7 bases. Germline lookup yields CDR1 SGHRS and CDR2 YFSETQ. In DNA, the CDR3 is TGCGCCAGCAGCTTGGAAGGGGAGAACACTGAAGCTTTCTTT. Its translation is CASSLEGENTEAFF. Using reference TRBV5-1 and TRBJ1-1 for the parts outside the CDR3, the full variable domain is KAGVTQTPRYLIKTRGQQVTLSCSPISGHRSVSWYQQTPGQGLQFLFEYFSETQRNKGNFPGRFSGRQFSNSRSEMNVSTLELGDSALYLCASSLEGENTEAFFGQGTRLTVV.

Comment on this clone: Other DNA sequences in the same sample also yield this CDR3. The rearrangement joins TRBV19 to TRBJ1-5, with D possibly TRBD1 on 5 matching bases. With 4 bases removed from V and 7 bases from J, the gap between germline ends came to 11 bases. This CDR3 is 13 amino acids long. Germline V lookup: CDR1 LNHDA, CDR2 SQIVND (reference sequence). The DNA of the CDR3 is TGTGCCAGTAGTACGGGGGTTGGGCAGCCCCAGCATTTT. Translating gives CASSTGVGQPQHF.

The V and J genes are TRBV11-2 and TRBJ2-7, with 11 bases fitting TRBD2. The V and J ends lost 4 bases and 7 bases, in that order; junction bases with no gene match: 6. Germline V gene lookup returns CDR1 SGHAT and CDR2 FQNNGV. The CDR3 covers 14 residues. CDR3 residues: CASSYQTSGVEQYF. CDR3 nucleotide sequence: TGTGCCAGCAGCTACCAGACTAGCGGGGTTGAGCAGTACTTC.

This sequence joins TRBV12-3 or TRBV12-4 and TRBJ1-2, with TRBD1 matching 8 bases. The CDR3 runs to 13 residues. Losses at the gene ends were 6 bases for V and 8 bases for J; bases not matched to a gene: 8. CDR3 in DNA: TGTGCCAGCAGCCATCAGGGGGCGGGAGGCTACACCTTC. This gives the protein CASSHQGAGGYTF.